One sample yielded the 18 T cell receptor beta chains listed below, sequenced in a study of STAT5B mutations in CD4+ large granular lymphocyte leukemia. Only in-frame clones appear in the TCRdb table, and some are missing; sequencing was by immunoSEQ multiplex PCR. The profile shows 30,000 to 40,000 clones, around 75% of them singletons. The source material was CD4+ T cells from blood buffy coats. These receptors were obtained from a human donor in good health.

CDR3 loop: CSVSGGEETQYF. The CDR3 DNA reads TGCAGCGTCTCCGGGGGGGAGGAGACCCAGTACTTC. This chain uses TRBV29-1 with TRBJ2-5, with 8 bases identical to TRBD2. The CDR3 runs 12 residues. The germline V gene has CDR1 SQVTM and CDR2 ANQGSEA. V shed 6 bases, J shed 5 bases, and the junction held 5 bases outside the gene matches.

A few counts support this clone. The chain couples TRBV5-1 to TRBJ2-2; no firm D call. CDR1 SGHRS and CDR2 YFSETQ come from the germline V gene. V was pared by 4 bases and J by 5 bases, with 12 bases between. This CDR3 contains 14 residues. Written as DNA, the CDR3 is TGCGCCAGCAGCCGGCGAGTAGGTACCGGGGAGCTGTTTTTT. Its translation: CASSRRVGTGELFF.

This clone was counted a few times. The chain recombines TRBV7-2 with TRBJ2-2; a weak D match, TRBD2 (5 bases). The V end was cut by 5 bases, the J end by 1 base, with 5 bases between. The germline CDR1 and CDR2 sequences are SGHTA and FQGNSA. The CDR3 is 13 residues long. CDR3 sequence (DNA): TGTGCCAGCAGCGGGAGGAACACCGGGGAGCTGTTTTTT. Its protein is CASSGRNTGELFF.

The gene calls are TRBV5-1 and TRBJ2-5; D call uncertain. The end of the DNA aligns better with TRBJ2-7, so the J call may be wrong. The CDR3 has 14 amino acids. CDR1 SGHRS and CDR2 YFSETQ come from the germline V gene. The CDR3: CASSLARDSYEQYF. As DNA, the CDR3 is TGCGCCAGCAGCTTGGCTAGGGACTCCTACGAGCAGTACTTC.

The rearrangement links TRBV27 to TRBJ1-2; 7 nucleotides match TRBD1. The CDR3 totals 16 residues. Germline assignment: CDR1 MNHEY and CDR2 SMNVEV (reference sequence). V was clipped by 6 bases and J by 1 base; unmatched bases: 11. CDR3 coding DNA: TGTGCCAGCAGACCCGGGACAGACTACGGTAACTATGGCTACACCTTC. It codes for CASRPGTDYGNYGYTF.

The chain couples TRBV29-1 to TRBJ2-7, with unresolved D. The germline CDR1 and CDR2 sequences are SQVTM and ANQGSEA. CDR3 length: 12 amino acids. V gave up 1 base and J gave up 3 bases, with 7 bases separating them. This chain's CDR3 is CSVEGINYEQYF. The CDR3 DNA reads TGCAGCGTTGAAGGGATTAACTACGAGCAGTACTTC.

This clone appeared once. The chain couples TRBV11-3 to TRBJ2-5; the match to TRBD2 covers 13 bases. Germline trimming cut 5 bases from V and 10 bases from J; bases unmatched to any gene: 4. The CDR3 length is 13 residues. CDR1 SGHNT and CDR2 YENEEA come from the germline V gene. CDR3 region: CASSTTSGGFQYF. DNA for the CDR3: TGTGCCAGCAGCACGACTAGCGGGGGGTTCCAGTACTTC.

The J gene is TRBJ2-6, the V gene TRBV2; TRBD2 is a possible D gene (5 bases). The CDR3 totals 13 residues. Germline-derived CDR1 and CDR2 are SNHLY and FYNNEI. The germline V and J ends were trimmed by 11 bases and 2 bases, with 10 bases remaining between them. CDR3 in amino acids: CAHTGTGANVLTF. CDR3 nucleotide sequence: TGTGCCCATACGGGGACTGGGGCCAACGTCCTGACTTTC.

The CDR3 protein is CALTFGGLDYGYTF. Written as DNA, the CDR3 is TGTGCCTTAACGTTCGGAGGTTTAGACTATGGCTACACCTTC. V usage is TRBV6-1 and J usage is TRBJ1-2; unclear D gene. The ends were cut back, 11 bases at V and 3 bases at J, with 19 bases in the middle. Germline V lookup: CDR1 MNHNS, CDR2 SASEGT. The CDR3 consists of 14 residues.

The chain joins TRBV28 to TRBJ2-5, with 9 bases that match TRBD1. V dropped 2 bases and J dropped 4; count of bases not matched to a gene: 8. Germline lookup yields CDR1 MDHEN and CDR2 SYDVKM. CDR3 length: 16 residues. In DNA, the CDR3 is TGTGCCAGCAGTTTAGCCGGACAGGGGAGGGGAGAGACCCAGTACTTC. It yields the protein CASSLAGQGRGETQYF. The variable domain in full, completed from reference TRBV28 and TRBJ2-5, reads DVKVTQSSRYLVKRTGEKVFLECVQDMDHENMFWYRQDPGLGLRLIYFSYDVKMKEKGDIPEGYSVSREKKERFSLILESASTNQTSMYLCASSLAGQGRGETQYFGPGTRLLVL.

This clone has just a few counts. This rearrangement joins TRBV28 to TRBJ2-2; 7 nucleotides match TRBD2. V lost 8 bases to trimming and J lost 3 bases; unmatched junction nucleotides: 3. The CDR3 sequence is 13 residues long. CDR1 and CDR2 (germline): MDHEN, SYDVKM. CDR3 coding DNA: TGTGCCAGCCTACGGGGGGACACCGGGGAGCTGTTTTTT. It is translated as CASLRGDTGELFF.

This clone was recorded a few times. The gene calls are TRBV7-2 and TRBJ1-1; 11 nucleotides agree with TRBD1. The CDR3 runs to 15 residues. V lost 5 bases and J lost 5; bases outside the gene matches: 7. Germline values: CDR1 SGHTA, CDR2 FQGNSA. The CDR3: CASSLRTGGRTEAFF. In DNA form, the CDR3 reads TGTGCCAGCAGCCTTCGGACAGGGGGCAGAACTGAAGCTTTCTTT.

This rearrangement joins TRBV29-1 to TRBJ2-5; 9 bases are shared with TRBD2. Per the germline V gene, CDR1 is SQVTM and CDR2 is ANQGSEA. The ends lost 2 bases at V and 5 bases at J; junction bases unmatched: 6. The CDR3 covers 14 residues. CDR3 in amino acids: CSVERGSGGETQYF. CDR3 bases: TGCAGCGTTGAAAGAGGGAGCGGGGGGGAGACCCAGTACTTC.

This chain uses TRBV7-2 with TRBJ1-2; D might be TRBD1 (5 bases). V was pared by 7 bases and J by 1 base, with 19 bases between. Germline V gene data show CDR1 as SGHTA and CDR2 as FQGNSA. The length of the CDR3 is 16 residues. CDR3 protein: CASNQAGGGFNYGYTF. CDR3 DNA: TGTGCCAGCAACCAGGCCGGGGGGGGATTTAACTATGGCTACACCTTC.

This clone showed up just once. The chain links TRBV28 to TRBJ2-2; 8 nucleotides agree with TRBD2. The CDR3 extends over 15 amino acids. Germline trimming cut 7 bases from V and 6 bases from J; bases unmatched to any gene: 10. Per the germline V gene, CDR1 is MDHEN and CDR2 is SYDVKM. The CDR3 nucleotides read TGTGCCAGCATTCCTTCAGCGGGAGTGGCCGGGGAGCTGTTTTTT. Residues: CASIPSAGVAGELFF.

The chain recombines TRBV18 with TRBJ2-1, with 9 positions matching TRBD2. CDR1 and CDR2 from the germline V gene are KGHSH and LQKENI. The V and J ends lost 3 bases and 7 bases, in that order; junction bases with no gene match: 10. The CDR3 contains 16 residues. As DNA, the CDR3 is TGTGCCAGCTCACCTCCTGGGCTAGCGGGGAAGAATGAGCAGTTCTTC. Its protein product is CASSPPGLAGKNEQFF.

This clone was counted between two and nine times. The CDR3 sequence: CASSLRRDQETQYF. In DNA form, the CDR3 reads TGTGCCAGCAGTTTACGACGGGACCAAGAGACCCAGTACTTC. The chain combines TRBV27 with TRBJ2-5; no definite D call. The CDR3 is made up of 14 amino acids. Trimming removed 2 bases from V and 0 bases from J, with 7 bases in between. Germline assignment: CDR1 MNHEY and CDR2 SMNVEV (reference sequence).

The V call is TRBV7-6, the J call TRBJ1-4, with D possibly TRBD1 on 6 matching bases. Germline V gives CDR1 SGHVS, CDR2 FNYEAQ. CDR3 length equals 15 residues. V lost 2 bases and J 4 bases, leaving 11 bases between the germline ends. In nucleotides, the CDR3 is TGTGCCAGCAGCTTAATACAGGGTGGTAATGAAAAACTGTTTTTT. It encodes CASSLIQGGNEKLFF.